The 32 T cell receptor beta chains presented below share a single source sample, sequenced in a study of CD8+ T cells in alopecia areata. Extracted from the samples, RNA was reverse transcribed into cDNA to serve as the sequencing template. Method: immunoSEQ multiplex PCR; TCRdb's copy keeps in-frame clones and lacks some. Of a few hundred thousand clones listed, more than 55% are singletons. Described treatment: oral pan-JAK inhibitor, 5-10 mg twice daily. The sample in question was CD4+ T cells sorted from blood, obtained around week 44, from a patient treated with tofacitinib. All receptors derive from a human donor with alopecia areata.

The CDR3 DNA reads TGCAGCGTTGAAGATCTTCATGGGGATCCATTCTATGGCTACACCTTC. Residues: CSVEDLHGDPFYGYTF. J is TRBJ1-2 and V is TRBV29-1, with D uncertain. This CDR3 is 16 amino acids long. The germline gives CDR1 SQVTM, CDR2 ANQGSEA. Trimming left V 0 bases short and J 4 bases short, with 18 bases between.

This clone was seen a few times. The CDR3 protein is CASSSRTGGYEQYF. CDR3 bases: TGTGCCAGCAGCTCACGGACAGGGGGCTACGAGCAGTACTTC. The rearrangement joins TRBV7-9 to TRBJ2-7, with 10 bases fitting TRBD1. Unmatched junction bases numbered 3, after V lost 4 bases and J lost 3 bases. The CDR3 consists of 14 residues. Germline-derived CDR1 and CDR2 are SEHNR and FQNEAQ (reference sequence).

The chain combines TRBV18 with TRBJ2-5; maybe TRBD2 (5 bases). V dropped 0 bases and J dropped 4 bases, with 12 bases sitting between them. There are 15 residues in the CDR3. From germline, CDR1 is KGHSH and CDR2 LQKENI. The CDR3 DNA is TGTGCCAGCTCACCACCGGGTCTAGCAGGAGAGACCCAGTACTTC. The encoded protein is CASSPPGLAGETQYF.

This clone appeared a few times. CDR3 sequence reads: CASSLDHYEQYF. CDR3 sequence (DNA): TGTGCCAGCAGCTTAGACCACTACGAGCAGTACTTC. The chain uses TRBV11-2 and TRBJ2-7, with unresolved D. The CDR3 has 12 residues. The V end lost 0 bases, the J end lost 3 bases, and 3 bases lay between the germline ends. Germline lookup yields CDR1 SGHAT and CDR2 FQNNGV.

The genes are TRBV29-1 and TRBJ2-1; TRBD2 agrees at 8 bases. This CDR3 has 14 amino acids. V was pared by 5 bases and J by 6 bases, with 9 bases of the junction left unmatched. Germline CDR1 is SQVTM and CDR2 is ANQGSEA. CDR3 bases: TGCAGCGTTCTGGGACTAGATCAGGTCAATGAGCAGTTCTTC. Amino acid sequence: CSVLGLDQVNEQFF.

The CDR3 spells CSASDGNTEAFF. Here the CDR3 DNA reads TGCAGCGCTTCGGACGGGAACACTGAAGCTTTCTTT. This sequence joins TRBV29-1 and TRBJ1-1; D is unresolved. Germline loops: CDR1 SQVTM, CDR2 ANQGSEA. V gave up 7 bases and J gave up 1 base, with 10 bases separating them. The CDR3 covers 12 residues.

The chain joins TRBV10-3 to TRBJ1-1, with D possibly being TRBD1 (5 bases). V was pared by 6 bases and J by 0 bases, with 14 bases between. Germline CDR1 is ENHRY and CDR2 is SYGVKD. The CDR3 totals 15 residues. This CDR3 is CAISRQGTLNTEAFF. CDR3 in DNA: TGTGCCATCAGCCGTCAGGGAACCCTGAACACTGAAGCTTTCTTT.

The sample holds a few counts of this clone. The rearrangement links TRBV27 to TRBJ1-6; D gene unclear. Per the germline V gene, CDR1 is MNHEY and CDR2 is SMNVEV (reference sequence). The CDR3 consists of 12 residues. Trimming stripped 8 bases from V and 7 bases from J, with 9 bases between. CDR3 nucleotides: TGTGCCAGCCGAGGGCAGAATTCACCCCTCCACTTT. Translation: CASRGQNSPLHF.

This clone came up once. The chain employs TRBV2 and TRBJ2-2, with D possibly being TRBD2 (6 bases). Deletions cut 3 bases from V and 5 bases from J, with 10 bases between. CDR3 size: 14 residues. The germline CDR1 and CDR2 sequences are SNHLY and FYNNEI. CDR3 nucleotide sequence: TGTGCCAGCAGTGACCCGGGGGAGACCGGGGAGCTGTTTTTT. The encoded protein is CASSDPGETGELFF.

This clone was picked up a small number of times. J is TRBJ2-7 and V is TRBV7-2; D gene unclear. Germline loops: CDR1 SGHTA, CDR2 FQGNSA. Between the trimmed V and J ends, which lost 6 bases and 5 bases, there was a span of 8 bases. The CDR3 spans 11 residues. The DNA for the CDR3 is TGTGCCAGCAGTTCGGAGCACGAGCAGTACTTC. Translating gives CASSSEHEQYF.

The chain joins TRBV15 to TRBJ2-5; D remains unclear. CDR3 length: 13 residues. V lost 0 bases, J lost 5 bases, and 7 bases lay in between. Germline CDR1 is LNHNV and CDR2 is YYDKDF (reference sequence). The CDR3 spells CATSRETPETQYF. CDR3 in DNA: TGTGCCACCAGCAGAGAAACCCCTGAGACCCAGTACTTC.

In its sample, this clone was seen a few times. The rearrangement joins TRBV29-1 to TRBJ1-5; D not certain. There are 14 residues in the CDR3. V dropped 6 bases and J dropped 4 bases, with 16 bases sitting between them. CDR1 and CDR2 from the germline V gene are SQVTM and ANQGSEA. The CDR3 DNA reads TGCAGCGTATCGCTTGGAGGAGGGAATCAGCCCCAGCATTTT. This encodes CSVSLGGGNQPQHF.

The chain joins TRBV4-3 to TRBJ1-2; 7 bases map to TRBD1. The V gene end was trimmed by 1 base and the J gene end by 8 bases; junction bases not matched to a gene: 13. This CDR3 has 16 amino acids. Germline V gene sequence: CDR1 LGHNA, CDR2 YSLEER. This CDR3 reads CASSQGAGGGRGGYTF. In DNA, the CDR3 is TGCGCCAGCAGCCAAGGGGCAGGGGGAGGCCGGGGAGGCTACACCTTC.

The chain recombines TRBV29-1 with TRBJ2-3; weak D call: TRBD2 (6 bases). V dropped 3 bases and J dropped 2 bases, with 15 bases sitting between them. CDR1 is SQVTM, CDR2 ANQGSEA, per germline. CDR3 length: 15 amino acids. The CDR3 DNA follows: TGCAGCGTTGATGGACTACCCTTCTACACAGATACGCAGTATTTT. It codes for CSVDGLPFYTDTQYF.

The V call is TRBV6-5, the J call TRBJ1-5, with D tentatively TRBD1 (6 bases). CDR3 size: 13 residues. Germline-derived CDR1 and CDR2 are MNHEY and SVGAGI. V lost 7 bases and J 4 bases, leaving 11 bases between the germline ends. For the CDR3, the DNA is TGTGCCAGCACCAACGGACAGAATCAGCCCCAGCATTTT. Translating gives CASTNGQNQPQHF.

V usage is TRBV18 and J usage is TRBJ1-2; D unresolved. CDR1 and CDR2 from the germline V gene are KGHSH and LQKENI. V was clipped by 6 bases and J by 5 bases, with 10 bases between them. The CDR3 runs 12 residues. CDR3 protein: CASSTTSYGYTF. The CDR3, as DNA: TGTGCCAGCTCTACAACGTCATATGGCTACACCTTC.

In its sample, this clone was seen a few times. This chain joins TRBV5-1 and TRBJ2-1; the match to TRBD1 covers 7 bases. CDR1 is SGHRS and CDR2 is YFSETQ in the germline V gene. There are 15 residues in the CDR3. V dropped 0 bases and J dropped 6; count of bases not matched to a gene: 6. CDR3 in DNA: TGCGCCAGCAGCTTGGGCTCTGGGGACAGCAATGAGCAGTTCTTC. This translates into CASSLGSGDSNEQFF.

The chain uses TRBV11-2 and TRBJ2-1; D is perhaps TRBD1 or TRBD2 (5 bases each). The germline V gene encodes CDR1 SGHAT and CDR2 FQNNGV. The V end lost 3 bases, the J end lost 15 bases, and 15 bases lay between the germline ends. There are 12 residues in the CDR3. In nucleotides, the CDR3 is TGTGCCAGCAGCTTCGGGGTACAGGCGATGTTCTTC. Translation gives CASSFGVQAMFF.

The J gene is TRBJ1-1, the V gene TRBV4-3, with D unclear. The CDR3 has 16 residues. The ends were cut back, 0 bases at V and 1 base at J, with 12 bases in the middle. Germline-derived CDR1 and CDR2 are LGHNA and YSLEER. The CDR3 loop reads CASSQDVRRWNTEAFF. CDR3 coding DNA: TGCGCCAGCAGCCAAGATGTCCGACGGTGGAACACTGAAGCTTTCTTT.

V is TRBV10-3 and J is TRBJ2-2; 7 nucleotides line up with TRBD1. The CDR3 consists of 15 residues. Germline CDR1 ENHRY, CDR2 SYGVKD. V shed 6 bases and J 5 bases; nucleotides not matched to a gene: 9. CDR3 region: CAIRKETGSTGELFF. The CDR3 region has the DNA TGTGCCATCAGGAAAGAGACAGGGAGTACCGGGGAGCTGTTTTTT.

The gene calls are TRBV27 and TRBJ2-2; D is unclear. The V end lost 7 bases, the J end lost 7 bases, and 16 bases lay between the germline ends. CDR1 MNHEY and CDR2 SMNVEV come from the germline V gene (reference sequence). The CDR3 runs 14 residues. The CDR3 sequence: CASMLDRKGGELFF. CDR3 in DNA: TGTGCCAGCATGTTGGACCGAAAGGGCGGGGAGCTGTTTTTT.

The chain uses TRBV19 and TRBJ2-6, with 10 nucleotides matching TRBD1. V trimming: 5 bases; J trimming: 0 bases; junction bases outside the gene matches: 4. The CDR3 sequence is 17 residues long. CDR1 and CDR2 from the germline V gene are LNHDA and SQIVND (reference sequence). The CDR3 loop is CASSAGTGVSGANVLTF. The DNA of the CDR3 is TGTGCCAGTAGTGCCGGGACAGGGGTCTCTGGGGCCAACGTCCTGACTTTC.

This clone was seen only once. The chain combines TRBV5-1 with TRBJ1-2; possibly TRBD1 for D (6 bases). The germline gives CDR1 SGHRS, CDR2 YFSETQ. The V and J ends lost 4 bases and 8 bases respectively, with 15 bases between them. This CDR3 is built from 13 residues. The CDR3 is CASSGGGFGGYTF. CDR3 bases: TGCGCCAGCAGCGGAGGGGGTTTCGGCGGCTACACCTTC.

The rearrangement uses TRBV19 and TRBJ1-4; 10 bases match TRBD1. V was pared by 5 bases and J by 6 bases, with 3 bases of the junction left unmatched. CDR1 and CDR2 (germline): LNHDA, SQIVND (reference sequence). This CDR3 is built from 14 residues. The CDR3 loop is CASSVGTGDEKLFF. CDR3 sequence (DNA): TGTGCCAGTAGTGTCGGGACAGGGGATGAAAAACTGTTTTTT.

This clone was seen a single time. V gene TRBV29-1 combines with J gene TRBJ1-2; the D gene is possibly TRBD1 (6 bases). This CDR3 is 13 amino acids long. Germline CDR1 is SQVTM and CDR2 is ANQGSEA. V was pared by 2 bases and J by 7 bases, with 14 bases between. The CDR3 reads CSVESGGAGGYTF. The CDR3 coding sequence is TGCAGCGTTGAAAGTGGGGGGGCTGGTGGCTACACCTTC.

This clone was recorded only once. DNA of the CDR3: TGTGCCAGCAGCGTTGGGACAGGGGCTATTGGCTACACCTTC. Protein: CASSVGTGAIGYTF. This chain joins TRBV9 and TRBJ1-2, with 10 bases identical to TRBD1. V shed 2 bases, J shed 7 bases, and the junction held 5 bases outside the gene matches. The CDR3 has 14 residues. CDR1 SGDLS and CDR2 YYNGEE come from the germline V gene. The full variable domain, completed using reference TRBV9 and TRBJ1-2, is DSGVTQTPKHLITATGQRVTLRCSPRSGDLSVYWYQQSLDQGLQFLIQYYNGEERAKGNILERFSAQQFPDLHSELNLSSLELGDSALYFCASSVGTGAIGYTFGSGTRLTVV.

The CDR3 nucleotides are TGCAGCGTCCGTCGCGGGGGGTCGAACAATGAGCAGTTCTTC. This encodes CSVRRGGSNNEQFF. The J gene is TRBJ2-1, the V gene TRBV29-1; 8 positions agree with TRBD2. This CDR3 is built from 14 residues. V lost 6 bases to trimming and J lost 5 bases; unmatched junction nucleotides: 9. The germline V gene encodes CDR1 SQVTM and CDR2 ANQGSEA.

This clone was counted a few times. The CDR3, as DNA: TGCAGCGTTGATCCCAGGGAGGGCGGCTACACCTTC. Protein product: CSVDPREGGYTF. The chain carries TRBV29-1 and TRBJ1-2; D may be TRBD1 (5 bases). The CDR3 is 12 amino acids. Germline assignment: CDR1 SQVTM and CDR2 ANQGSEA. V lost 3 bases, J lost 8 bases, and 13 bases lay in between. Supplemented by reference TRBV29-1 and TRBJ1-2, the full variable domain reads SAVISQKPSRDICQRGTSLTIQCQVDSQVTMMFWYRQQPGQSLTLIATANQGSEATYESGFVIDKFPISRPNLTFSTLTVSNMSPEDSSIYLCSVDPREGGYTFGSGTRLTVV.

V usage is TRBV5-5 and J usage is TRBJ2-5; TRBD2 matches at 14 bases. V shed 0 bases, J shed 2 bases, and the junction held 3 bases outside the gene matches. This CDR3 has 17 amino acids. CDR1 and CDR2 (germline): SGHKS, YYEKEE (reference sequence). The CDR3 region is CASSLGTSGGLQETQYF. The CDR3 nucleotides read TGTGCCAGCAGCTTGGGGACTAGCGGGGGGTTACAAGAGACCCAGTACTTC.

CDR3 bases: TGCAGCGCCCAGCGGGGGGACCACTACGAGCAGTACTTC. Translated: CSAQRGDHYEQYF. The chain joins TRBV29-1 to TRBJ2-7, with 9 nucleotides matching TRBD2. The CDR3 consists of 13 residues. CDR1 and CDR2 (germline): SQVTM, ANQGSEA. V was pared by 7 bases and J by 3 bases, with 7 bases of the junction left unmatched.

The chain is built from TRBV7-2 and TRBJ2-7; D not resolved. The CDR3 runs to 11 residues. Trimming removed 5 bases at V and 2 bases at J, with 4 bases between. Germline assignment: CDR1 SGHTA and CDR2 FQGNSA. CDR3 in DNA: TGTGCCAGCAGCCTTACCTACGAGCAGTACTTC. Protein product: CASSLTYEQYF.

The chain recombines TRBV30 with TRBJ1-2; D call uncertain. V lost 0 bases and J lost 3, with 11 bases in between. This CDR3 has 14 residues. CDR1 and CDR2 (germline): GTSNPN, SVGIG (reference sequence). This CDR3 reads CAWSVRGNYYGYTF. The CDR3 nucleotides read TGTGCCTGGAGTGTACGCGGGAACTACTATGGCTACACCTTC.